This TCR beta chain derives from a study of T cell responses to AZD1222 COVID-19 vaccine (dated by TCRdb to 2020 to 2023). Looking at the study overall: AZD1222 recipients whose second dose came at about 4 weeks and those whose second dose came at about 12 weeks were combined into one group, since spike-specific TCR depth and breadth did not differ between the two schedules. A total of about 230 trial participants underwent TCR sequencing, of whom around 200 received two doses of AZD1222 and about 25 received two doses of the MenACWY control vaccine. Enrollment into the trials was organized by age into subgroups of 18-55, 56-69 and 70-plus years, and those subgroups contained roughly 150, 30 and 60 TCR-sequenced participants, respectively. On the study overall, not on this receptor specifically: In the small 56-69-year group, the increase in depth fell short of significance, most likely because of low power. Conclusions about previously exposed vaccinees are limited, since just 5 or 6 AZD1222 recipients were seropositive for SARS-CoV-2 at baseline. Vaccine-associated CD4 TCRs spanned the whole spike protein, with dominant responses in regions 160-218 and 743-854. Nearly half of unique spike-specific TCRs reportedly recognized epitopes outside regions mutated in the B.1.351 and B.1.1.7 variants. After two AZD1222 doses, both the breadth and the depth of spike-specific TCRs were significantly higher than at day 0 and than in MenACWY recipients. Because no day 14 peak-response samples were available, repertoires were characterized only after the peak T cell response. Participants were mostly white British, with more females than males. The authors suggested clonal diversity may have been underestimated.

The intended sense of this specimen's time point label: baseline before first vaccination. The vaccinee samples were drawn from two UK trials, COV001 and COV002, one of which was a single-blind randomized controlled phase 2/3 trial testing AZD1222 (ChAdOx1 nCoV-19) in healthy adults. For TCRbeta chain sequencing, PBMC samples were collected from trial participants at day 0 and at day 28 after the second dose. From a lookup of the germline V gene, CDR1 and CDR2 are SGHRS and YFSETQ. From cysteine to phenylalanine, the CDR3 is 15 amino acids long. The sequence is cut down to CDR3 DNA, 45 bases in frame from base 1. The germline ends are 12 bases apart after V is trimmed by 3 bases and J by 3 bases. The CDR3 regions of human TCRbeta chains were analyzed by immunosequencing. In the source study's methods: Repertoire TCRs were matched against a reference library of SARS-CoV-2-specific TCRs generated with the MIRA antigen-specificity platform. Breadth meant the fraction of unique TCRs that were SARS-CoV-2-associated, whereas depth meant the fraction of total T cells that were SARS-CoV-2-associated. Using the MIRA data, each spike-specific TCR was assigned both to the spike region to which the TCR was reactive and to a CD4 or CD8 class. Log10-transformed breadth and depth values were compared by one-way ANOVA with Sidak's multiple comparisons tests. Entries here come from immuneACCESS through TCRdb and include only in-frame sequences with V and J called. Some clones fail to appear in such tables; in the studies checked, an unresolved V gene covers under half of the shortfall, and the cause of the remainder is unknown. D and trimming were read from the DNA, whereas the V and J calls and clone size are those reported in that table. The sample contains about 140,000 clones, 90% of them found a single time. Roughly 3.2% of the sample is taken by the ten largest.

In the case of this clone: Its antigen target is currently unknown. Base qualities are not provided; no much larger clone lies one nucleotide away.

Recombination connected TRBV5-1 to TRBJ1-4; matching of 5 bases hints at TRBD1 as the D gene. This sequence originates from an adult in good health. This material consisted of peripheral blood, taken on day 0 of AZD1222 vaccination. The CDR3 here reads CASSSDSKANEKLFF. The nucleotide sequence is TGCGCCAGCAGCTCTGACAGTAAGGCTAATGAAAAACTGTTTTTT.